These 9 T cell receptor beta chains were sequenced from one sample in a study of T-cell reconstitution after alpha-beta-depleted transplantation in children. Library preparation (for TCRbeta) was performed with unique molecular identifiers. MiXCR, applied by TCRdb to the PCR reads, yields one record per CDR3 protein. The sample yields about 270,000 distinct CDR3 sequences, 9.9% seen once. Sequencing used PBMCs from the stem cell graft donor, obtained from the stem cell graft. These receptors were obtained from a human donor who donated a stem cell graft to a child with SCID.

The chain links TRBV5-1 to TRBJ2-1; D remains ambiguous. The germline gives CDR1 SGHRS, CDR2 YFSETQ. V lost 4 bases, J lost 3 bases, and 20 bases lay in between. This CDR3 is 17 amino acids long. This chain's CDR3 is CASSAMWSGLLYNEQFF. CDR3 coding DNA: TGCGCCAGCAGCGCGATGTGGTCCGGCCTTCTCTACAATGAGCAGTTCTTC.

This clonotype has just a few counts. This rearrangement joins TRBV7-9 to TRBJ1-2; D is unresolved. V gave up 7 bases and J gave up 3 bases, with 15 bases separating them. Germline V CDR1 and CDR2: SEHNR, FQNEAQ (reference sequence). This CDR3 comprises 14 residues. CDR3 residues: CASTKVPDYYGYTF. The CDR3, as DNA: TGTGCCAGCACTAAAGTACCGGATTACTATGGCTACACCTTC.

This clonotype showed up many times. The V gene is TRBV29-1, the J gene TRBJ1-1; D not resolved. Germline-derived CDR1 and CDR2 are SQVTM and ANQGSEA. The CDR3 spans 15 residues. Trimming left V 6 bases short and J 0 bases short, with 17 bases between. CDR3 loop: CSVPDPVGMNTEAFF. DNA of the CDR3: TGCAGCGTCCCTGACCCGGTGGGGATGAACACTGAAGCTTTCTTT.

The CDR3 loop is CASSRQSTGVRTGESFF. The CDR3 DNA reads TGTGCCAGCAGCCGACAATCGACAGGGGTCAGGACCGGGGAGTCGTTTTTT. This chain uses TRBV3-1 with TRBJ2-2; 8 nucleotides line up with TRBD1. Germline CDR1 and CDR2: LGHDT and YNNKEL (reference sequence). V lost 4 bases and J lost 16; bases outside the gene matches: 23. The CDR3 sequence is 17 residues long.

The chain uses TRBV7-8 and TRBJ2-1; D possibly uses TRBD1 or TRBD2 (6 bases each). V was clipped by 1 base and J by 14 bases, with 21 bases between them. The CDR3 runs 15 residues. From germline, CDR1 is SGHVS and CDR2 FQNEAQ. Here the CDR3 reads CASSLEVPGQGGEFF. In nucleotides, the CDR3 is TGTGCCAGCAGCTTAGAGGTCCCGGGACAAGGCGGGGAGTTCTTC.

This clonotype was seen a few times. This sequence joins TRBV12-3 or TRBV12-4 and TRBJ2-7; 7 positions agree with TRBD1. The CDR3 spans 13 residues. The junction had 9 bases not matched to a gene; V was cut back by 6 bases and J by 7 bases. CDR3 region: CASRPGQRMEQYF. The DNA of the CDR3 is TGTGCCAGCAGACCGGGACAGCGAATGGAGCAGTACTTC.

This clonotype occurred a few times. For the CDR3, the DNA is TGTGCCAGCAGTGAGGGTGGGGGCCCCGATACGCAGTATTTT. The encoded protein is CASSEGGGPDTQYF. The rearrangement uses TRBV6-1 and TRBJ2-3; tentatively, D is TRBD1 (6 bases). Germline loops: CDR1 MNHNS, CDR2 SASEGT. V lost 3 bases and J lost 6, with 13 bases in between. The CDR3 runs to 14 residues.

V usage is TRBV24-1 and J usage is TRBJ1-1; D is unclear. The CDR3 length is 15 residues. Trimming cost V 1 base and J 4 bases, with 12 bases left between them. Germline V gene sequence: CDR1 KGHDR, CDR2 SFDVKD. The CDR3 loop reads CATSDFPPSATEAFF. CDR3 DNA sequence: TGTGCCACCAGTGATTTCCCCCCGTCGGCCACTGAAGCTTTCTTT.

The sample holds many counts of this clonotype. The genes are TRBV5-1 and TRBJ1-2; the D is unclear. The V end was cut by 0 bases, the J end by 1 base, with 7 bases between. The germline V gene has CDR1 SGHRS and CDR2 YFSETQ. The CDR3 extends over 14 amino acids. In nucleotides, the CDR3 is TGCGCCAGCAGCTTGGTTCCGAATAACTATGGCTACACCTTC. Residues: CASSLVPNNYGYTF.